A single sample gave rise to the 20 T cell receptor beta chains below, sequenced in a study of blood T cell repertoires in COVID-19. Only in-frame clones appear in the TCRdb table, and some are missing; sequencing was by immunoSEQ multiplex PCR. The sample contains under 450,000 clones, about 87% of which appear only once. Sequenced sample: PBMCs or T cells enriched from blood (not recorded which). Receptor source: a man aged 25-45 years who had recovered from COVID-19.

This sequence joins TRBV21-1 and TRBJ2-7; the table calls TRBD1, which could not be checked here. TRBV21-1 is designated a pseudogene. There are 13 residues in the CDR3. As DNA, the CDR3 is TGTGCCAGAACACAGGGGACCGACTACGAGCAGTACTTC. Translating gives CARTQGTDYEQYF.

This clone was observed once. V is TRBV19 and J is TRBJ1-6, with D tentatively TRBD1 (5 bases). Germline CDR1 is LNHDA and CDR2 is SQIVND (reference sequence). V lost 3 bases and J 9 bases, leaving 18 bases between the germline ends. The CDR3 has 16 residues. The CDR3 bases are TGTGCCAGTAGTATTCGCACAGACAGATTCGGTTCACCCCTCCACTTT. Its translation is CASSIRTDRFGSPLHF.

The V call is TRBV30, the J call TRBJ1-2, with TRBD1 identical over 8 bases. CDR1 is GTSNPN and CDR2 is SVGIG in the germline V gene (reference sequence). After removal of 8 bases from V and 6 bases from J, the junction contained 8 bases not matched to a gene. The CDR3 runs 12 residues. The CDR3 DNA reads TGTGCCAGCCTCGGACAGGGCGATGGCTACACCTTC. Its translation: CASLGQGDGYTF.

The rearrangement uses TRBV11-2 and TRBJ2-7, with TRBD2 matching over 7 bases. With V trimmed by 2 bases and J by 0 bases, 1 base remained unmatched. Germline loops: CDR1 SGHAT, CDR2 FQNNGV. This CDR3 is 14 amino acids long. CDR3 nucleotides: TGTGCCAGCAGCTTAAGGGACTACTCCTACGAGCAGTACTTC. The encoded protein is CASSLRDYSYEQYF.

The rearrangement links TRBV5-1 to TRBJ2-6, with a weak D call TRBD1 (6 bases). V dropped 1 base and J dropped 0 bases, with 11 bases sitting between them. This CDR3 has 17 amino acids. Germline V gene lookup returns CDR1 SGHRS and CDR2 YFSETQ. CDR3 nucleotide sequence: TGCGCCAGCAGCTTGACAGGGCCGAGCTCTGGGGCCAACGTCCTGACTTTC. Protein: CASSLTGPSSGANVLTF.

The rearrangement uses TRBV13 and TRBJ2-3; 10 bases are shared with TRBD2. The V gene end was trimmed by 5 bases and the J gene end by 2 bases; junction bases not matched to a gene: 16. The germline CDR1 and CDR2 sequences are PRHDT and FYEKMQ (reference sequence). The CDR3 loop spans 19 amino acids. The CDR3 spells CASSPSWTSGSPNTDTQYF. Written as DNA, the CDR3 is TGTGCCAGCAGCCCTTCGTGGACTAGCGGTTCCCCCAACACAGATACGCAGTATTTT. Drawing the rest from reference TRBV13 and TRBJ2-3, the complete variable domain is AAGVIQSPRHLIKEKRETATLKCYPIPRHDTVYWYQQGPGQDPQFLISFYEKMQSDKGSIPDRFSAQQFSDYHSELNMSSLELGDSALYFCASSPSWTSGSPNTDTQYFGPGTRLTVL.

The chain is built from TRBV5-1 and TRBJ2-3; weak D call: TRBD2 (6 bases). The V gene's germline CDR1 is SGHRS and CDR2 YFSETQ. Trimming shortened V by 3 bases and J by 4 bases, and 12 bases separated the two germline ends. The CDR3 totals 14 residues. CDR3 sequence reads: CASSWRAGADTQYF. CDR3 coding DNA: TGCGCCAGCAGCTGGAGGGCTGGGGCAGATACGCAGTATTTT.

This chain joins TRBV7-2 and TRBJ1-1; D not certain. The CDR3 covers 13 residues. Germline CDR1 and CDR2: SGHTA and FQGNSA. V lost 6 bases, J lost 5 bases, and 13 bases lay in between. CDR3 sequence (DNA): TGTGCCAGCAGGGGAGTACGATGGACTGAAGCTTTCTTT. It specifies CASRGVRWTEAFF.

The chain links TRBV2 to TRBJ1-5; 7 bases are a match to TRBD1. Trimming removed 3 bases from V and 1 base from J; junction bases left unmatched: 0. Per germline, CDR1 SNHLY and CDR2 FYNNEI. This CDR3 is 14 amino acids long. Written as DNA, the CDR3 is TGTGCCAGCAGTGACAGGGGGAGCAATCAGCCCCAGCATTTT. Its translation: CASSDRGSNQPQHF.

The chain employs TRBV29-1 and TRBJ1-1; D is possibly TRBD1 (5 bases). The CDR3 has 13 amino acids. CDR1 SQVTM and CDR2 ANQGSEA come from the germline V gene. Trimming removed 6 bases at V and 4 bases at J, with 15 bases between. The CDR3 sequence: CSVLKQVPTEAFF. CDR3 DNA: TGCAGCGTCCTGAAACAGGTTCCCACTGAAGCTTTCTTT.

This chain links TRBV6-5 with TRBJ1-2; 7 nucleotides match TRBD1. The CDR3 sequence is 13 residues long. Germline values: CDR1 MNHEY, CDR2 SVGAGI. The V gene end was trimmed by 6 bases and the J gene end by 2 bases; junction bases not matched to a gene: 3. This chain's CDR3 is CASRTDRNYGYTF. CDR3 sequence (DNA): TGTGCCAGCAGGACGGACAGGAACTATGGCTACACCTTC.

V is TRBV14 and J is TRBJ2-2; 10 bases align to TRBD1. Germline assignment: CDR1 SGHDN and CDR2 FVKESK. The CDR3 loop spans 18 amino acids. V gave up 4 bases and J gave up 4 bases; unmatched junction bases: 12. CDR3 protein: CASSLLPGQGSITGELFF. The CDR3 nucleotides read TGTGCCAGCAGCCTTCTCCCGGGACAGGGGTCGATCACCGGGGAGCTGTTTTTT.

Turning to this clone: At one end the junction does not follow the germline gene, possibly because of a read error. The V and J genes are TRBV7-8 and TRBJ2-1; either TRBD1 or TRBD2 may supply D (5 bases each). Germline CDR1 is SGHVS and CDR2 is FQNEAQ. The CDR3 consists of 17 residues. As DNA, the CDR3 is TGTGCCAGCAGTTTAGGGGCTAGCCCTGCCCAGTCCGCTGAGCAGTTCTTC. Its translation: CASSLGASPAQSAEQFF.

About this clone: This CDR3 is also generated by other DNA sequences in the sample. V usage is TRBV7-9 and J usage is TRBJ2-3, with 13 bases aligning to TRBD2. This CDR3 has 15 amino acids. CDR1 and CDR2 from the germline V gene are SEHNR and FQNEAQ (reference sequence). V was pared by 5 bases and J by 4 bases, with 3 bases of the junction left unmatched. The CDR3 reads CASSTSGGAADTQYF. CDR3 nucleotides: TGTGCCAGCAGCACTAGCGGGGGGGCAGCAGATACGCAGTATTTT.

This chain connects TRBV7-9 to TRBJ1-1; D perhaps matches TRBD1 (6 bases). Trimming cost V 3 bases and J 5 bases, with 16 bases left between them. CDR3 length: 15 residues. Looked up from germline, CDR1 is SEHNR and CDR2 is FQNEAQ (reference sequence). The CDR3 protein is CASSFLTKGGTEAFF. CDR3 bases: TGTGCCAGCAGCTTCCTTACGAAGGGGGGGACTGAAGCTTTCTTT.

The chain joins TRBV30 to TRBJ1-5; D not certain. CDR1 and CDR2 (germline): GTSNPN, SVGIG (reference sequence). Deletions cut 2 bases from V and 3 bases from J, with 8 bases between. This CDR3 spans 13 amino acids. CDR3 nucleotides: TGTGCCTGGAGTTTAACACCCAATCAGCCCCAGCATTTT. Translation gives CAWSLTPNQPQHF.

The chain combines TRBV6-5 with TRBJ1-5, with TRBD1 matching 9 bases. Germline CDR1 is MNHEY and CDR2 is SVGAGI. After removal of 6 bases from V and 4 bases from J, the junction contained 7 bases not matched to a gene. The CDR3 sequence is 15 residues long. As DNA, the CDR3 is TGTGCCAGCAGGAGGGGACAGGGAGGTAATCAGCCCCAGCATTTT. This sequence encodes CASRRGQGGNQPQHF.

The rearrangement joins TRBV9 to TRBJ2-3, with D possibly TRBD2 on 6 matching bases. The V end was cut by 7 bases, the J end by 0 bases, with 15 bases between. Germline CDR1 and CDR2: SGDLS and YYNGEE. CDR3 length: 15 residues. CDR3 sequence: CASGRGTVSTDTQYF. DNA for the CDR3: TGTGCCAGCGGTCGGGGGACTGTTAGCACAGATACGCAGTATTTT.

The chain employs TRBV7-9 and TRBJ1-5; TRBD1 aligns across 8 bases. This CDR3 comprises 14 residues. V gave up 5 bases and J gave up 6 bases; unmatched junction bases: 6. In germline, CDR1 is SEHNR, CDR2 FQNEAQ (reference sequence). The CDR3 region is CASSGTGGGQPQHF. The CDR3 DNA reads TGTGCCAGCAGCGGAACAGGGGGGGGTCAGCCCCAGCATTTT. The variable domain in full, completed from reference TRBV7-9 and TRBJ1-5, reads DTGVSQNPRHKITKRGQNVTFRCDPISEHNRLYWYRQTLGQGPEFLTYFQNEAQLEKSRLLSDRFSAERPKGSFSTLEIQRTEQGDSAMYLCASSGTGGGQPQHFGDGTRLSIL.

The chain joins TRBV5-1 to TRBJ1-1; 7 positions agree with TRBD1. CDR3 length: 13 amino acids. Germline V gene lookup returns CDR1 SGHRS and CDR2 YFSETQ. V gave up 2 bases and J gave up 11 bases; unmatched junction bases: 9. The CDR3 coding sequence is TGCGCCAGCAGCTTAGCAGGGGGTCGGTGGGCTTTCTTT. Amino acid sequence: CASSLAGGRWAFF.